Shown below are 30 T cell receptor beta chains from a single sample sequenced in a study of cytomegalovirus exposure and HLA in healthy donors. The study ran its PCR with 60 Vbeta and 13 Jbeta primers. The data were produced by immunoSEQ multiplex PCR, yet TCRdb's version contains in-frame clones alone and is incomplete. The table shows approximately 79,000 clones, with 70% to 85% occurring only once. The specimen sequenced was PBMCs. These receptors came from a man in his forties or fifties in good health and CMV-seropositive.

This sequence joins TRBV30 and TRBJ2-5, with TRBD1 as a possible D gene (6 bases). This CDR3 is built from 14 residues. With 1 base removed from V and 5 bases from J, the gap between germline ends came to 14 bases. Germline values: CDR1 GTSNPN, CDR2 SVGIG (reference sequence). This chain's CDR3 is CAWSAGGGGETQYF. Written as DNA, the CDR3 is TGTGCCTGGAGTGCGGGTGGGGGCGGTGAGACCCAGTACTTC. Based on the CDR3 plus reference TRBV30 and TRBJ2-5, the full variable domain is SQTIHQWPATLVQPVGSPLSLECTVEGTSNPNLYWYRQAAGRGLQLLFYSVGIGQISSEVPQNLSASRPQDRQFILSSKKLLLSDSGFYLCAWSAGGGGETQYFGPGTRLLVL.

On this clone itself: Distinct nucleotide sequences in the sample also encode this CDR3. The chain has TRBV4-3 and TRBJ1-6, with 7 bases matching TRBD1. After removal of 1 base from V and 5 bases from J, the junction contained 5 bases not matched to a gene. This CDR3 is 16 amino acids long. Germline CDR1 reads LGHNA; CDR2 reads YSLEER. The CDR3 nucleotides read TGCGCCAGCAGCCAAGTTGAGGGGGCTAATAATTCACCCCTCCACTTT. Amino acid sequence: CASSQVEGANNSPLHF.

The rearrangement joins TRBV2 to TRBJ1-1, with 7 positions matching TRBD1. Germline CDR1 SNHLY, CDR2 FYNNEI. The CDR3 contains 11 residues. V lost 6 bases and J lost 11; bases outside the gene matches: 6. The CDR3 is CASSTGQVAFF. The CDR3 DNA reads as TGTGCCAGCAGCACCGGACAGGTGGCTTTCTTT.

This clone was seen a few times. The chain carries TRBV11-3 and TRBJ2-1, with D possibly being TRBD2 (6 bases). V was pared by 5 bases and J by 10 bases, with 15 bases between. This CDR3 has 13 amino acids. Germline V gene sequence: CDR1 SGHNT, CDR2 YENEEA. Here the CDR3 reads CASSLGDSGEQFF. The CDR3 DNA sequence: TGTGCCAGCAGCCTCGGGGACTCCGGCGAGCAGTTCTTC.

The chain employs TRBV30 and TRBJ1-2; no clear D gene. Trimming took off 0 bases at V and 11 bases at J, with 16 bases between the two ends. Germline CDR1 and CDR2: GTSNPN and SVGIG (reference sequence). CDR3 size: 13 residues. DNA for the CDR3: TGTGCCTGGAGTGTAATTTCAGACTCTGCGTACACCTTC. Residues: CAWSVISDSAYTF.

The genes are TRBV11-2 and TRBJ2-2; D call uncertain. V shed 5 bases and J shed 3 bases, with 7 bases lying between them. In germline, CDR1 is SGHAT, CDR2 FQNNGV. The CDR3 runs to 13 residues. The CDR3 here is CASSPSYTGELFF. The CDR3 nucleotides are TGTGCCAGCAGCCCGTCTTACACCGGGGAGCTGTTTTTT.

V and J are TRBV30 and TRBJ2-6; TRBD1 matches at 7 bases. CDR1 GTSNPN and CDR2 SVGIG come from the germline V gene (reference sequence). Trimming removed 8 bases from V and 2 bases from J; junction bases left unmatched: 6. The CDR3 has 14 residues. CDR3 loop: CARDRVPGANVLTF. In DNA, the CDR3 is TGTGCCAGGGACAGAGTCCCTGGGGCCAACGTCCTGACTTTC.

The chain combines TRBV10-1 with TRBJ2-7; D call uncertain. Trimming took 4 bases from V and 2 from J, leaving 9 bases between them. This CDR3 spans 13 amino acids. Germline assignment: CDR1 WNHNN and CDR2 SYGVQD (reference sequence). CDR3 protein: CASSGSLTYEQYF. The CDR3 DNA follows: TGCGCCAGCAGTGGATCACTAACCTACGAGCAGTACTTC.

This clone showed up just once. The V and J genes are TRBV11-2 and TRBJ1-2, with TRBD1 matching over 7 bases. There are 15 residues in the CDR3. V shed 5 bases and J 2 bases; nucleotides not matched to a gene: 8. Looked up from germline, CDR1 is SGHAT and CDR2 is FQNNGV. The CDR3 spells CASSEPGQTNYGYTF. The CDR3 nucleotides read TGTGCCAGCAGCGAACCGGGACAGACAAACTATGGCTACACCTTC.

This clone showed up just once. V usage is TRBV2 and J usage is TRBJ2-2; possibly TRBD1 for D (6 bases). CDR1 SNHLY and CDR2 FYNNEI come from the germline V gene. The CDR3 totals 14 residues. The germline V and J ends were trimmed by 3 bases and 2 bases, with 7 bases remaining between them. CDR3 sequence (DNA): TGTGCCAGCAGTGAGGACAGAAACACCGGGGAGCTGTTTTTT. Translated: CASSEDRNTGELFF.

Concerning this clone: Relative to the germline gene, one junction end is altered; a read error may explain this. The V call is TRBV7-9, the J call TRBJ2-5, with D perhaps matching TRBD1 (5 bases). Looked up from germline, CDR1 is SEHNR and CDR2 is FQNEAQ (reference sequence). The CDR3 is made up of 14 amino acids. CDR3 in amino acids: CTSSLVGAQETQYF. DNA for the CDR3: TGTACCAGCAGCTTAGTTGGGGCCCAAGAGACCCAGTACTTC.

This clone was picked up one time. V gene TRBV10-1 combines with J gene TRBJ2-5, with TRBD2 identical over 7 bases. The CDR3 loop spans 14 amino acids. The trim removed 5 bases at V and 4 bases at J, leaving 7 bases unmatched. Looked up from germline, CDR1 is WNHNN and CDR2 is SYGVQD (reference sequence). CDR3 sequence reads: CASSSGIGGETQYF. The CDR3 region has the DNA TGCGCCAGCAGTAGCGGGATAGGCGGAGAGACCCAGTACTTC.

This chain links TRBV9 with TRBJ2-2; 8 bases match TRBD1. The CDR3 totals 17 residues. The V segment lost 4 bases and the J segment 5 bases; nucleotides outside the gene matches: 13. CDR1 is SGDLS and CDR2 is YYNGEE in the germline V gene. CDR3 nucleotide sequence: TGTGCCAGCAGCACCCCCAGGGGGCAGGGGAGGACCGGGGAGCTGTTTTTT. Translated, it gives CASSTPRGQGRTGELFF. The full variable domain, rest sourced from reference TRBV9 and TRBJ2-2, is DSGVTQTPKHLITATGQRVTLRCSPRSGDLSVYWYQQSLDQGLQFLIQYYNGEERAKGNILERFSAQQFPDLHSELNLSSLELGDSALYFCASSTPRGQGRTGELFFGEGSRLTVL.

This chain connects TRBV18 to TRBJ1-6; D possibly corresponds to TRBD1 (6 bases). Per germline, CDR1 KGHSH and CDR2 LQKENI. The CDR3 has 16 residues. The V end was cut by 6 bases, the J end by 8 bases, with 20 bases between. CDR3 in DNA: TGTGCCAGCTCCCTAAGTCCGGGACAAGGGGATTCACCCCTCCACTTT. It translates to CASSLSPGQGDSPLHF.

This chain uses TRBV2 with TRBJ1-5, with 8 bases identical to TRBD1. Per germline, CDR1 SNHLY and CDR2 FYNNEI. The CDR3 covers 14 residues. Trimming took 8 bases from V and 2 from J; bases not matched to a gene: 5. The CDR3 DNA reads as TGTGCCAGCTGCGACAGGGGAGGCAATCAGCCCCAGCATTTT. This translates into CASCDRGGNQPQHF.

This clone has only a few counts. The CDR3 DNA follows: TGTGCCAGCAGCTTAACGACAGGGGAGGGCTACGAGCAGTACTTC. It is translated as CASSLTTGEGYEQYF. This chain uses TRBV11-2 with TRBJ2-7, with a tentative D call TRBD1 (8 bases). The CDR3 loop spans 15 amino acids. Germline loops: CDR1 SGHAT, CDR2 FQNNGV. The V end was cut by 2 bases, the J end by 3 bases, with 14 bases between.

J is TRBJ1-2 and V is TRBV30, with 10 nucleotides matching TRBD1. The CDR3 covers 15 residues. The V gene's germline CDR1 is GTSNPN and CDR2 SVGIG (reference sequence). Trimming at V came to 4 bases and at J to 8 bases, leaving 13 bases not matched to a gene. In DNA form, the CDR3 reads TGTGCCTGGACCTCGGGACAGGGGAGGAGGGCGGGCTACACCTTC. Amino acid sequence: CAWTSGQGRRAGYTF.

This chain links TRBV2 with TRBJ2-5, with a possible D match to TRBD2 (5 bases). The J call is in doubt because the DNA end fits TRBJ2-7 better. CDR3 length: 13 amino acids. Germline V gene data show CDR1 as SNHLY and CDR2 as FYNNEI. The CDR3 DNA sequence: TGTGCCAGTAAAGAGGGTTCTTCCTACGAGCAGTACTTC. Translation gives CASKEGSSYEQYF.

The chain joins TRBV7-9 to TRBJ1-6; 8 bases are a match to TRBD1. The CDR3 contains 15 residues. Per germline, CDR1 SEHNR and CDR2 FQNEAQ (reference sequence). Trimming took 1 base from V and 10 from J; bases not matched to a gene: 6. The CDR3 DNA is TGTGCCAGCAGCTTAGGAGACAGGGGAGGGTCACCCCTCCACTTT. The encoded protein is CASSLGDRGGSPLHF.

This chain joins TRBV6-1 and TRBJ1-5; D is ambiguous. The V end lost 5 bases, the J end lost 2 bases, and 10 bases lay between the germline ends. CDR3 length equals 14 residues. The germline gives CDR1 MNHNS, CDR2 SASEGT. CDR3 amino acids: CASSRVSGNQPQHF. The CDR3 bases are TGTGCCAGCAGTCGGGTGAGCGGCAATCAGCCCCAGCATTTT.

The gene calls are TRBV10-1 and TRBJ2-3; 11 nucleotides match TRBD2. Germline CDR1 reads WNHNN; CDR2 reads SYGVQD (reference sequence). The J segment lost 9 bases and the V segment lost 1 base, leaving 3 bases of the junction unmatched. This CDR3 comprises 14 residues. The CDR3, as DNA: TGCGCCAGCAGTGAGTTGGTAGCGGGAGGGACGCAGTATTTT. Protein sequence: CASSELVAGGTQYF.

This clone was found a few times. The chain is built from TRBV7-6 and TRBJ2-5; 11 nucleotides line up with TRBD2. This CDR3 contains 15 residues. Per germline, CDR1 SGHVS and CDR2 FNYEAQ. CDR3 loop: CAGGLLAGAGETQYF. DNA for the CDR3: TGTGCAGGGGGGTTACTAGCGGGAGCCGGAGAGACCCAGTACTTC.

V gene TRBV9 combines with J gene TRBJ2-5; 8 bases fit TRBD2. V dropped 4 bases and J dropped 5; count of bases not matched to a gene: 10. The CDR3 extends over 15 amino acids. Germline CDR1 is SGDLS and CDR2 is YYNGEE. CDR3 sequence: CASSPDSSGGETQYF. Written as DNA, the CDR3 is TGTGCCAGCAGCCCGGACAGCTCGGGGGGGGAGACCCAGTACTTC.

This sequence joins TRBV2 and TRBJ2-1; 8 bases are shared with TRBD1. CDR3 length equals 13 residues. V shed 5 bases, J shed 7 bases, and the junction held 4 bases outside the gene matches. CDR1 and CDR2 (germline): SNHLY, FYNNEI. The CDR3 DNA follows: TGTGCCAGCAGTTGGACAGGGAGGAATGAGCAGTTCTTC. Amino acids: CASSWTGRNEQFF. The complete variable domain, with remaining parts taken from reference TRBV2 and TRBJ2-1, reads EPEVTQTPSHQVTQMGQEVILRCVPISNHLYFYWYRQILGQKVEFLVSFYNNEISEKSEIFDDQFSVERPDGSNFTLKIRSTKLEDSAMYFCASSWTGRNEQFFGPGTRLTVL.

This chain uses TRBV2 with TRBJ2-7, with 14 nucleotides matching TRBD2. Per the germline V gene, CDR1 is SNHLY and CDR2 is FYNNEI. The CDR3 consists of 15 residues. V trimming: 6 bases; J trimming: 6 bases; junction bases outside the gene matches: 7. CDR3 DNA: TGTGCCAGCAGGAGAGGGACTAGCGGGGGTGTCGAGCAGTACTTC. It translates to CASRRGTSGGVEQYF.

This clone occurred a few times. The chain links TRBV5-1 to TRBJ2-6; 9 bases align to TRBD1. V lost 4 bases to trimming and J lost 0 bases; unmatched junction nucleotides: 8. Germline V gene sequence: CDR1 SGHRS, CDR2 YFSETQ. The CDR3 covers 18 residues. CDR3 in DNA: TGCGCCAGCAGCAGAAGAACAGGGGGCCTCTCTGGGGCCAACGTCCTGACTTTC. It encodes CASSRRTGGLSGANVLTF.

J is TRBJ1-2 and V is TRBV29-1; 8 bases align to TRBD1. Trimming cost V 7 bases and J 4 bases; bases outside gene matches: 8. Per the germline V gene, CDR1 is SQVTM and CDR2 is ANQGSEA. The CDR3 consists of 13 residues. CDR3 sequence: CSADRGRGYGYTF. CDR3 in DNA: TGCAGCGCTGACAGGGGACGCGGCTATGGCTACACCTTC.

This sequence joins TRBV5-6 and TRBJ2-2, with 7 bases fitting TRBD2. Germline V lookup: CDR1 SGHDT, CDR2 YYEEEE. The V gene end was trimmed by 4 bases and the J gene end by 2 bases; junction bases not matched to a gene: 5. This CDR3 contains 15 residues. CDR3 nucleotide sequence: TGTGCCAGCAGCGGACTAGTTCTTAACACCGGGGAGCTGTTTTTT. Amino acids: CASSGLVLNTGELFF. Drawing the rest from reference TRBV5-6 and TRBJ2-2, the complete variable domain is DAGVTQSPTHLIKTRGQQVTLRCSPKSGHDTVSWYQQALGQGPQFIFQYYEEEERQRGNFPDRFSGHQFPNYSSELNVNALLLGDSALYLCASSGLVLNTGELFFGEGSRLTVL.

The V call is TRBV7-8, the J call TRBJ2-7; 9 bases line up with TRBD1. V lost 0 bases, J lost 2 bases, and 8 bases stayed unmatched. The germline V gene has CDR1 SGHVS and CDR2 FQNEAQ. The CDR3 extends over 17 amino acids. This CDR3 is CASSLATQGAGAYEQYF. DNA for the CDR3: TGTGCCAGCAGCTTAGCCACACAGGGGGCTGGCGCCTACGAGCAGTACTTC.

This clone turned up a few times. The rearrangement joins TRBV25-1 to TRBJ1-2; D possibly corresponds to TRBD1 (5 bases). Trimming removed 0 bases at V and 5 bases at J, with 10 bases between. The CDR3 length is 14 residues. Germline loops: CDR1 MGHDK, CDR2 SYGVNS. CDR3 nucleotide sequence: TGTGCCAGCAGTGAATATGGGGGAGGGTATGGCTACACCTTC. This encodes CASSEYGGGYGYTF.